The entry that follows covers one T cell receptor beta chain sequence. The data originate from a study of cytomegalovirus exposure and HLA in healthy donors. The PCR employed 60 Vbeta primers together with 13 Jbeta primers. The assay was immunoSEQ multiplex PCR, and TCRdb's table has in-frame clones only and misses some. This table holds 130,000 to 150,000 clones, approximately 82% found once. Germline V CDR1 and CDR2: MDHEN, SYDVKM. The CDR3 sequence is 14 residues long. Trimming stripped 6 bases from V and 5 bases from J, with 13 bases between. The chain uses TRBV28 and TRBJ1-4; D perhaps matches TRBD1 (5 bases). The receptor comes from a woman in her sixties or seventies in good health and CMV-seropositive. Sequencing was carried out using PBMCs. CDR3 sequence (DNA): TGTGCCAGCAGGGACACTCCGGCGAATGAAAAACTGTTTTTT. This sequence encodes CASRDTPANEKLFF.